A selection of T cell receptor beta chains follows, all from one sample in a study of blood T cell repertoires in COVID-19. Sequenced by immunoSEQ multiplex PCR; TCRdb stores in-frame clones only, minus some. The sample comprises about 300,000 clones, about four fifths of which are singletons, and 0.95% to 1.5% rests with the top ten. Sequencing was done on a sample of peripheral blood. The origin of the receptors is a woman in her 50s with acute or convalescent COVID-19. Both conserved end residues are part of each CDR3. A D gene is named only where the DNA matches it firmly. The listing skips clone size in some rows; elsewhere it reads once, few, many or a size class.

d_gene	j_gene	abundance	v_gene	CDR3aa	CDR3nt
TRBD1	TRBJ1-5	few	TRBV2	CASTLTGSNQPQHF	TGTGCCAGCACCCTGACAGGGTCTAATCAGCCCCAGCATTTT
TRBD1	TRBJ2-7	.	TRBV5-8	CASSLTGGAYEQYF	TGTGCCAGCAGCTTGACAGGGGGCGCCTACGAGCAGTACTTC
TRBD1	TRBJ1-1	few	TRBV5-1	CASSHGQGTEAFF	TGCGCCAGCAGCCATGGACAGGGCACTGAAGCTTTCTTT
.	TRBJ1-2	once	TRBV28	CASSNEGRSYGYTF	TGTGCCAGCAGCAACGAGGGCAGATCCTATGGCTACACCTTC
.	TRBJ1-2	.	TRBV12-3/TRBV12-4	CASSFEIYGYTF	TGTGCCAGCAGTTTCGAGATCTATGGCTACACCTTC
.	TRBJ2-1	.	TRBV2	CASSQRGDSKGEQFF	TGTGCCAGCAGTCAAAGAGGGGACTCAAAGGGGGAGCAGTTCTTC
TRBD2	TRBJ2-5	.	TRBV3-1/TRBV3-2	CASSHTRGLAGGETQYF	TGTGCCAGCAGCCATACAAGGGGACTAGCGGGGGGGGAGACCCAGTACTTC
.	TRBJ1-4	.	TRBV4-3	CASSQGGGGEKLFF	TGCGCCAGCAGCCAAGGGGGAGGGGGAGAAAAACTGTTTTTT
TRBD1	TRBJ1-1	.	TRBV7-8	CASSSGTVLAFF	TGTGCCAGCAGCTCCGGGACAGTCCTGGCTTTCTTT
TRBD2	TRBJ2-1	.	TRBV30	CAWELAGGPNNEQFF	TGTGCCTGGGAACTAGCGGGAGGGCCTAACAATGAGCAGTTCTTC
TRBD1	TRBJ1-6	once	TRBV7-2	CASSAGQVNSPLHF	TGTGCCAGCAGCGCGGGACAGGTTAATTCACCCCTCCACTTT
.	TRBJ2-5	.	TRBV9	CASSVGLKETQYF	TGTGCCAGCAGCGTGGGGCTTAAAGAGACCCAGTACTTC
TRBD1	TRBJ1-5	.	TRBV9	CASSAETGLGQPQHF	TGTGCCAGCAGCGCCGAGACAGGGTTGGGCCAGCCCCAGCATTTT
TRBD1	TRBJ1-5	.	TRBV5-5	CASSFLDRGSNQPQHF	TGTGCCAGCAGCTTCCTGGACAGGGGCAGCAATCAGCCCCAGCATTTT
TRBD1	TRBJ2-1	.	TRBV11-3	CASSDSGTGYNEQFF	TGTGCCAGCAGCGATTCCGGGACAGGCTACAATGAGCAGTTCTTC
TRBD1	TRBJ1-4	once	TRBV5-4	CASSLLARGTGDEKLFF	TGTGCCAGCAGCTTATTGGCTAGAGGGACAGGGGATGAAAAACTGTTTTTT
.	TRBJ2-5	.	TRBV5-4	CASSIGGGETQYF	TGTGCCAGCAGCATAGGGGGGGGAGAGACCCAGTACTTC
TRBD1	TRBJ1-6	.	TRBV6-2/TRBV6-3	CASSRGTGNSPLHF	TGTGCCAGCAGTCGGGGGACAGGGAATTCACCCCTCCACTTT
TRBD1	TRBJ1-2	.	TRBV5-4	CASRAPGTAYGYTF	TGTGCCAGCAGAGCACCCGGGACAGCCTATGGCTACACCTTC
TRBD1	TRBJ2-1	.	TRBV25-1	CASSELGGNNEQFF	TGTGCCAGCAGTGAATTAGGGGGCAACAATGAGCAGTTCTTC
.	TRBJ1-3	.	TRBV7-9	CASSRGNTIYF	TGTGCCAGCAGCCGGGGAAACACCATATATTTT
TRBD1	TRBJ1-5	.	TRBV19	CASSPLGQGHQPQHF	TGTGCCAGTAGTCCCCTGGGACAGGGTCATCAGCCCCAGCATTTT
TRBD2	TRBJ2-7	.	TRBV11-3	CASSSGQTSGRGYEQYF	TGTGCCAGCAGCTCAGGGCAAACTAGCGGGAGAGGGTACGAGCAGTACTTC
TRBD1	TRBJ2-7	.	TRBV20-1	CSASRQGGEQYF	TGCAGTGCTAGTCGACAGGGCGGCGAGCAGTACTTC
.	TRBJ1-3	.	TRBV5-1	CASSLTGLRGNGNTIYF	TGCGCCAGCAGCTTGACGGGTTTGAGGGGGAATGGAAACACCATATATTTT
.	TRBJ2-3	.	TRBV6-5	CASGRRIGTDTQYF	TGTGCCAGCGGGAGGCGGATAGGGACAGATACGCAGTATTTT